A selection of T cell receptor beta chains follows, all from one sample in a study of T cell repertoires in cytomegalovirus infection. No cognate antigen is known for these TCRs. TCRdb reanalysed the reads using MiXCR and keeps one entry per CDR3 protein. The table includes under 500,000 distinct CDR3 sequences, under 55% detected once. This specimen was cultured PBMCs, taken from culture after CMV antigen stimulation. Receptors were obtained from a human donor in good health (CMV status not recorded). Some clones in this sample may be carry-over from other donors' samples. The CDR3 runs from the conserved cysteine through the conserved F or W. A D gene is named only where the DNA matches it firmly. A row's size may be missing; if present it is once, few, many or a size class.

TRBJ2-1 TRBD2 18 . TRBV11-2 CASSLSAGLAASYNEQFF TGTGCCAGCAGCTTGAGTGCGGGACTAGCGGCGTCCTACAATGAGCAGTTCTTC
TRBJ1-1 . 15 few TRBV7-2 CASSFRPQGIAEAFF TGTGCCAGCAGCTTTCGACCTCAGGGTATCGCTGAAGCTTTCTTT
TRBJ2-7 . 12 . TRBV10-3 CAISENPGEQYF TGTGCCATCAGTGAGAACCCTGGCGAGCAGTACTTC
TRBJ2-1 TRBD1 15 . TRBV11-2 CASSSGGQGIFEQFF TGTGCCAGCAGCTCAGGGGGACAGGGTATCTTTGAGCAGTTCTTC
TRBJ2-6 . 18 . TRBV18 CASSPEGPGAPGANVLTF TGTGCCAGCTCACCAGAGGGGCCGGGGGCGCCCGGGGCCAACGTCCTGACTTTC
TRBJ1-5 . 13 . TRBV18 CASSADRSQPQHF TGTGCCAGCTCGGCCGACAGGTCTCAGCCCCAGCATTTT
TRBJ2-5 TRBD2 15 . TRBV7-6 CASSSTGTSGETQYF TGTGCCAGCAGCTCGACCGGGACTAGCGGAGAGACCCAGTACTTC
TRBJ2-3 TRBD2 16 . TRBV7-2 CASSRGLAGGPDTQYF TGTGCCAGCAGCCGGGGACTAGCGGGAGGGCCAGATACGCAGTATTTT
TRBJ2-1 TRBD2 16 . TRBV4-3 CASSHAGTSGSYEQFF TGCGCCAGCAGCCATGCCGGGACTAGCGGGAGTTATGAGCAGTTCTTC
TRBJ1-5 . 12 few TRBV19 CASSIWPQPQHF TGTGCCAGTAGTATCTGGCCCCAGCCCCAGCATTTT
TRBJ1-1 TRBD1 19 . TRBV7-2 CASIPPLWDREILGTEAFF TGTGCCAGCATCCCCCCCCTCTGGGACAGGGAGATACTAGGCACTGAAGCTTTCTTT
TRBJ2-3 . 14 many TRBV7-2 CAGAEDGGTDTQYF TGTGCCGGAGCAGAGGACGGGGGCACAGATACGCAGTATTTT
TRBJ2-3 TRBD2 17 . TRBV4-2 CASSHLHPLAGGDTQYF TGTGCCAGCAGCCATCTACACCCACTAGCGGGGGGGGATACGCAGTATTTT
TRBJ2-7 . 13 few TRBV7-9 CASSSLGYYEQYF TGTGCCAGCAGCTCATTGGGGTACTACGAGCAGTACTTC
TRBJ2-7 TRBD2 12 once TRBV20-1 CSATETSGEQYF TGCAGTGCTACCGAGACTAGCGGCGAGCAGTACTTC
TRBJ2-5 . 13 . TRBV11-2 CASSLGHKETQYF TGTGCCAGCAGCTTAGGACACAAAGAGACCCAGTACTTC
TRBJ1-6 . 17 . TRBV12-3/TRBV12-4 CASSLRGRVANNSPLHF TGTGCCAGCAGTTTAAGGGGCAGGGTAGCGAATAATTCACCCCTCCACTTT
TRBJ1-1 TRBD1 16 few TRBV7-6 CASSLSGGQGNTEAFF TGTGCCAGCAGCTTAAGCGGGGGACAGGGAAACACTGAAGCTTTCTTT
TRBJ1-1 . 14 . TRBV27 CASSQRRMNTEAFF TGTGCCAGCAGTCAACGGCGTATGAACACTGAAGCTTTCTTT
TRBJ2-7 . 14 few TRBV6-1 CASSKYIRDYEQYF TGTGCCAGCAGCAAATATATCAGGGACTACGAGCAGTACTTC
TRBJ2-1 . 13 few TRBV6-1 CASSRVFKDEQFF TGTGCCAGCAGTAGGGTTTTTAAGGATGAGCAGTTCTTC
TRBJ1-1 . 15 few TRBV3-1 CASSAGSAVGTEAFF TGTGCCAGCAGCGCTGGGTCAGCCGTAGGCACTGAAGCTTTCTTT
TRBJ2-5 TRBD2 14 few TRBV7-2 CASSSLAGTETQYF TGTGCCAGCAGCTCTTTAGCGGGAACAGAGACCCAGTACTTC
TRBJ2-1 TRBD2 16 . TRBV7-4 CASSPPTSGGYNEQFF TGTGCCAGCAGCCCACCGACTAGCGGGGGATACAATGAGCAGTTCTTC
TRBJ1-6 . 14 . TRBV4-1 CASSQVGVSSPLHF TGCGCCAGCAGCCAAGTGGGGGTTTCTTCACCCCTCCACTTT
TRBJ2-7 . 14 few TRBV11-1 CASSRAVGSYEQYF TGTGCCAGCAGCAGAGCTGTAGGCTCCTACGAGCAGTACTTC
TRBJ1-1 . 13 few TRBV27 CASTEDTPPEAFF TGTGCCAGCACCGAGGACACTCCCCCTGAAGCTTTCTTT
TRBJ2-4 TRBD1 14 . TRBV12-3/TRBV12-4 CASRPRQGGGIQYF TGTGCCAGCAGGCCCAGACAGGGTGGGGGCATTCAGTACTTC
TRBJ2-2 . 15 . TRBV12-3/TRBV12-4 CASTYGGGSTGELFF TGTGCCAGCACCTATGGGGGCGGGAGCACCGGGGAGCTGTTTTTT
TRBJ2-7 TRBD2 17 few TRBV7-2 CASSLATASGGIYEQYF TGTGCCAGCAGCTTAGCGACGGCTAGCGGGGGCATTTACGAGCAGTACTTC
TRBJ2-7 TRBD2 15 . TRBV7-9 CASSSTSVSSYEQYF TGTGCCAGCAGCTCAACTAGCGTGAGCTCCTACGAGCAGTACTTC
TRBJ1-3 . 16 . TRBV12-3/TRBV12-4 CASSFTTGGYGNTIYF TGTGCCAGCAGTTTTACGACTGGAGGGTACGGAAACACCATATATTTT
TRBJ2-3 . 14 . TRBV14 CASSQRPQMGTQYF TGTGCCAGCAGCCAAAGGCCCCAGATGGGTACGCAGTATTTT
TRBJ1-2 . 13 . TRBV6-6 CASTEPTGYGYTF TGTGCCAGCACCGAGCCGACAGGTTACGGCTACACCTTC
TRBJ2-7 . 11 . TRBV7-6 CASSSLTEQYF TGTGCCAGCAGCTCCCTCACCGAGCAGTACTTC
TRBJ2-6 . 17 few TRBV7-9 CASSLGQPGIGANVLTF TGTGCCAGCAGCCTTGGACAGCCGGGAATCGGGGCCAACGTCCTGACTTTC
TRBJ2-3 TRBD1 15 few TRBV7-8 CASSSPGQVTDTQYF TGTGCCAGCAGCTCGCCGGGACAGGTCACAGATACGCAGTATTTT
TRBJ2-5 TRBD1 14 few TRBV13 CASSSPTGGETQYF TGTGCCAGCAGCTCCCCGACAGGGGGGGAGACCCAGTACTTC
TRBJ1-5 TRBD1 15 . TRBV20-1 CSARSPGQGYQPQHF TGCAGTGCTAGATCGCCGGGACAGGGATATCAGCCCCAGCATTTT
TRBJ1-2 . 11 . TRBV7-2 CASEESYGYTF TGTGCCAGCGAGGAGAGCTATGGCTACACCTTC
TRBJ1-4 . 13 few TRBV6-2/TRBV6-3 CASSRGGDEKLFF TGTGCCAGCAGCCGCGGGGGAGACGAAAAACTGTTTTTT
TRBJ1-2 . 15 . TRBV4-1 CASSQDSGTGDGYTF TGCGCCAGCAGCCAAGATTCCGGGACTGGAGATGGCTACACCTTC
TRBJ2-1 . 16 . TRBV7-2 CASSFNARVLRNEQFF TGTGCCAGCAGCTTTAATGCGAGAGTCTTGAGGAATGAGCAGTTCTTC
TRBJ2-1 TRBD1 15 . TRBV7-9 CASSRGGTGDNEQFF TGTGCCAGCAGCCGAGGGGGGACAGGGGACAATGAGCAGTTCTTC
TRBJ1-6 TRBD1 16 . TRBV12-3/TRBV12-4 CASSAGTGGYNSPLHF TGTGCCAGCAGTGCCGGGACAGGGGGATATAATTCACCCCTCCACTTT
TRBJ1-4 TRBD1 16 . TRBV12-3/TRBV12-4 CASRLDRGIHNEKLFF TGTGCCAGCAGGCTCGACAGGGGAATACATAATGAAAAACTGTTTTTT
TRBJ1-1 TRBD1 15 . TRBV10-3 CAISEVGIGTAEAFF TGTGCCATCAGTGAGGTGGGGATCGGGACAGCTGAAGCTTTCTTT
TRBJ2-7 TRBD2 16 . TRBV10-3 CAISGPSGLANYEQYF TGTGCCATCAGTGGCCCATCGGGACTAGCGAACTACGAGCAGTACTTC
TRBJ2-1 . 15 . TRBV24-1 CATSDRRRGNNEQFF TGTGCCACCAGTGATCGACGCCGGGGAAACAATGAGCAGTTCTTC
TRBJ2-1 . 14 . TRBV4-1 CASSQDALADEQFF TGCGCCAGCAGCCAAGATGCCCTAGCCGATGAGCAGTTCTTC
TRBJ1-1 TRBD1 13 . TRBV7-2 CASSLGGTAGAFF TGTGCCAGCAGCTTAGGGGGGACAGCCGGAGCTTTCTTT
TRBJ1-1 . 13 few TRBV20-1 CSARAPGPRRTFF TGCAGTGCTAGGGCCCCCGGTCCGCGGCGGACTTTCTTT
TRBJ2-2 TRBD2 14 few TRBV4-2 CASRASGDTGELFF TGTGCCAGCAGGGCTAGCGGGGACACCGGGGAGCTGTTTTTT
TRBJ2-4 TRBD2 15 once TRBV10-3 CAIGTSGGAENIQYF TGTGCCATCGGAACTAGCGGGGGGGCCGAAAACATTCAGTACTTC
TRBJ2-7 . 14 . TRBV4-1 CASSLERFSYEQYF TGCGCCAGCAGCCTTGAGCGGTTCTCCTACGAGCAGTACTTC
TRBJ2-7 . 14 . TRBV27 CASSFYGFSYEQYF TGTGCCAGCAGTTTCTACGGATTCTCCTACGAGCAGTACTTC
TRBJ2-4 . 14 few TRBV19 CASSMKGGGNIQYF TGTGCCAGTAGTATGAAAGGGGGTGGTAACATTCAGTACTTC
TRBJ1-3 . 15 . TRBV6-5 CASSYSGQGQNTIYF TGTGCCAGCAGTTACTCGGGGCAGGGACAAAACACCATATATTTT
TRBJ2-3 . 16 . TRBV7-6 CASSLYLDRSTDTQYF TGTGCCAGCAGCTTATATTTAGACAGGTCTACAGATACGCAGTATTTT
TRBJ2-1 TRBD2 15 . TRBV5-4 CASSSGLALMHEQFF TGTGCCAGCAGCTCGGGACTAGCCCTTATGCATGAGCAGTTCTTC